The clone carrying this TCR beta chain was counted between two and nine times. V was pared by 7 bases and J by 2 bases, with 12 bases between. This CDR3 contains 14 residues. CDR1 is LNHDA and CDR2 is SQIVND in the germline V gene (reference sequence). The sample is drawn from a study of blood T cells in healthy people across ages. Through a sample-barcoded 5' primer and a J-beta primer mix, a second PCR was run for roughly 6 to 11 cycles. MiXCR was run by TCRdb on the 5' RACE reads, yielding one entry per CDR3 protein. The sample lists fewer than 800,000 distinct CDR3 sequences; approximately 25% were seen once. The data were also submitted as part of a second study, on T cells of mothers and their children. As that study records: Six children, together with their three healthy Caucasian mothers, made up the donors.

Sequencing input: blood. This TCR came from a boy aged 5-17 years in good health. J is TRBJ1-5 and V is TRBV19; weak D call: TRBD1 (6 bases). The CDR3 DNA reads TGTGCCAGTATGGAGGGGGTTGGCAATCAGCCCCAGCATTTT. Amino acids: CASMEGVGNQPQHF. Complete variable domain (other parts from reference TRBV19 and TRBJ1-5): DGGITQSPKYLFRKEGQNVTLSCEQNLNHDAMYWYRQDPGQGLRLIYYSQIVNDFQKGDIAEGYSVSREKKESFPLTVTSAQKNPTAFYLCASMEGVGNQPQHFGDGTRLSIL.